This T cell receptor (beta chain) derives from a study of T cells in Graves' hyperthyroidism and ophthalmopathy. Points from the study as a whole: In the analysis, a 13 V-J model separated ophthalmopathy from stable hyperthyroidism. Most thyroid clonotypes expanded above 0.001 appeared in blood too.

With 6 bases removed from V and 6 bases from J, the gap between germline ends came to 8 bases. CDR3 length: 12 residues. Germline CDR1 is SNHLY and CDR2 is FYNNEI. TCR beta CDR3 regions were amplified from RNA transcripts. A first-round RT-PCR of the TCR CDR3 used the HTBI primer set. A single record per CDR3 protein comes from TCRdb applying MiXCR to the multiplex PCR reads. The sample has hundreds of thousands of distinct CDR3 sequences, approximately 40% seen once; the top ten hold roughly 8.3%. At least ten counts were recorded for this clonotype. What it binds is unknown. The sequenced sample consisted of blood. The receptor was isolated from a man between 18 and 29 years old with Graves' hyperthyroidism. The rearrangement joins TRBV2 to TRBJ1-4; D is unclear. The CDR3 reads CASSPRDEKLFF. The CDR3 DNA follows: TGTGCCAGCAGCCCGAGAGATGAAAAACTGTTTTTT.